These 24 T cell receptor beta chains came from one sample sequenced in a study of blood T cells in healthy people across ages. Combining a sample-barcoded 5' primer with a J-beta primer mix, a second PCR ran for roughly 7 to 12 cycles. MiXCR was run by TCRdb on the 5' RACE reads, yielding one entry per CDR3 protein. The sample lists about 700,000 distinct CDR3 sequences, around 32% occurring once. The specimen sequenced was blood. Receptor source: an elderly woman in good health.

With respect to this clonotype: A much larger clone is a single base away; this may be a read error. J is TRBJ2-7 and V is TRBV20-1; TRBD2 agrees at 10 bases. From germline, CDR1 is DFQATT and CDR2 SNEGSKA (reference sequence). The CDR3 runs to 17 residues. The CDR3 region is CSAQPSSGGTFTYGQYF. CDR3 coding DNA: TGCAGTGCCCAACCCAGTAGCGGGGGGACCTTTACCTACGGGCAGTACTTC.

The chain carries TRBV29-1 and TRBJ2-7; a weak D match, TRBD1 (7 bases). V was trimmed by 7 bases and J by 7 bases, leaving 23 bases between them. The CDR3 runs 14 residues. The V gene's germline CDR1 is SQVTM and CDR2 ANQGSEA. The CDR3 coding sequence is TGCAGCGCACGAATTGTAGCAGGGGGGCGTGAGCAGTACTTC. It translates to CSARIVAGGREQYF.

This clonotype occurred many times. The V call is TRBV7-8, the J call TRBJ2-1; D unresolved. Germline V CDR1 and CDR2: SGHVS, FQNEAQ. The CDR3 runs to 12 residues. Trimming shortened V by 3 bases and J by 9 bases, and 9 bases separated the two germline ends. This CDR3 is CASSFWNPEQFF. CDR3 nucleotides: TGTGCCAGCAGCTTCTGGAACCCTGAGCAGTTCTTC.

This clonotype was seen repeatedly, ten times or more. The rearrangement links TRBV30 to TRBJ1-2, with D tentatively TRBD1 (5 bases). The CDR3 length is 12 residues. From germline, CDR1 is GTSNPN and CDR2 SVGIG (reference sequence). V gave up 6 bases and J gave up 2 bases, with 10 bases separating them. DNA of the CDR3: TGTGCCTGTACTGCAGGGAACTATGGCTACACCTTC. Amino acid sequence: CACTAGNYGYTF.

Only a few counts were recorded for this clonotype. A read error may explain this, as a much larger clone is one base away. This rearrangement joins TRBV7-7 to TRBJ2-5; D perhaps matches TRBD2 (6 bases). CDR1 SSHAT and CDR2 FNYEAQ come from the germline V gene (reference sequence). This CDR3 is built from 14 residues. CDR3 amino acids: CASSCRGVQETQYF. The CDR3 DNA sequence: TGTGCTAGCAGCTGTCGCGGGGTACAAGAGACCCAGTACTTC. Full variable domain (missing parts from reference TRBV7-7 and TRBJ2-5): GAGVSQSPRYKVTKRGQDVTLRCDPISSHATLYWYQQALGQGPEFLTYFNYEAQPDKSGLPSDRFSAERPEGSISTLTIQRTEQRDSAMYRCASSCRGVQETQYFGPGTRLLVL.

To note about this clonotype: A much larger clone lies a single base off, so this may be a read error. V and J are TRBV6-5 and TRBJ2-5; 10 bases match TRBD1. Trimming removed 2 bases from V and 5 bases from J; junction bases left unmatched: 20. The CDR3 is made up of 20 amino acids. Germline CDR1 is MNHEY and CDR2 is SVGAGI. The CDR3 loop is CASSYTAGTGVGLGWETQYF. CDR3 in DNA: TGTGCCAGCAGTTACACGGCCGGGACAGGGGTCGGTCTGGGATGGGAGACCCAGTACTTC.

This clonotype was counted between two and nine times. One base away lies a much larger clone, so this may be a sequencing read error. This chain connects TRBV6-6 to TRBJ2-5, with D perhaps TRBD1 (6 bases). This CDR3 has 14 residues. V lost 6 bases to trimming and J lost 4 bases, with 15 bases between them. CDR1 and CDR2 (germline): MNHNY, SVGAGI (reference sequence). Here the CDR3 reads CASRYQGRGETQYF. In nucleotides, the CDR3 is TGTGCCAGCAGGTACCAGGGCAGGGGAGAGACCCAGTACTTC.

This clonotype was counted a few times. The V gene is TRBV20-1, the J gene TRBJ1-5, with 10 bases fitting TRBD1. Germline V gene data show CDR1 as DFQATT and CDR2 as SNEGSKA (reference sequence). Trimming cost V 5 bases and J 3 bases; bases outside gene matches: 7. This CDR3 is built from 15 residues. CDR3 bases: TGCAGTGCTGGGGGGGGGACAGGGGCCAATCAGCCCCAGCATTTT. The encoded protein is CSAGGGTGANQPQHF.

The V and J genes are TRBV20-1 and TRBJ1-2; possibly TRBD1 for D (5 bases). Trimming removed 0 bases at V and 0 bases at J, with 17 bases between. Germline CDR1 reads DFQATT; CDR2 reads SNEGSKA (reference sequence). CDR3 length: 17 residues. For the CDR3, the DNA is TGCAGTGCTAGAGATTTAGTTCGGGGGGACCCTAACTATGGCTACACCTTC. Its protein product is CSARDLVRGDPNYGYTF.

Many counts were recorded for this clonotype. This CDR3 reads CASSLTSPGTDTQYF. The CDR3 bases are TGTGCCAGCAGTCTCACTTCACCAGGCACAGATACGCAGTATTTT. The gene calls are TRBV6-5 and TRBJ2-3; unclear D gene. Germline V gives CDR1 MNHEY, CDR2 SVGAGI. This CDR3 contains 15 residues. The ends were cut back, 5 bases at V and 1 base at J, with 13 bases in the middle.

This clonotype came up many times. The junction departs from the called germline gene at one end, perhaps through a read error. The rearrangement links TRBV12-3 or TRBV12-4 to TRBJ2-7; TRBD1 might be the D (5 bases). The CDR3 is 12 amino acids. CDR3 nucleotide sequence: TGTGCGAGCAAGACAGCCTCCTACGAGCAGTACTTC. Residues: CASKTASYEQYF.

This clonotype was seen a handful of times. The V call is TRBV11-2, the J call TRBJ1-3; tentatively, D is TRBD1 (5 bases). V was clipped by 3 bases and J by 0 bases, with 18 bases between them. CDR3 length equals 18 residues. In germline, CDR1 is SGHAT, CDR2 FQNNGV. The CDR3 loop reads CASSLSLGHRSSGNTIYF. The CDR3 DNA sequence: TGTGCCAGCAGCTTGAGTCTTGGACACCGGAGCTCTGGAAACACCATATATTTT. Using reference TRBV11-2 and TRBJ1-3 for the parts outside the CDR3, the full variable domain is EAGVAQSPRYKIIEKRQSVAFWCNPISGHATLYWYQQILGQGPKLLIQFQNNGVVDDSQLPKDRFSAERLKGVDSTLKIQPAKLEDSAVYLCASSLSLGHRSSGNTIYFGEGSWLTVV.

This clonotype showed up many times. A much larger clone is a single base away; this may be a read error. V gene TRBV5-1 combines with J gene TRBJ2-1, with D possibly being TRBD1 (5 bases). Germline V lookup: CDR1 SGHRS, CDR2 YFSETQ. CDR3 length: 14 amino acids. Trimming took 4 bases from V and 6 from J, leaving 14 bases between them. In nucleotides, the CDR3 is TGCGCCAGCAGCCCTCCGAGACAGCGCAATGAGCAGTTCTTC. Amino acids: CASSPPRQRNEQFF.

To note about this clonotype: The junction departs from the called germline gene at one end, perhaps through a read error. The chain employs TRBV6-5 and TRBJ1-2; 8 positions match TRBD1. In germline, CDR1 is MNHEY, CDR2 SVGAGI. CDR3 length equals 15 residues. DNA of the CDR3: TGTGCCCGCAGCCGACAGGGGATGGAGGACTATGGCTACACCTTC. It codes for CARSRQGMEDYGYTF.

In this sample, this clonotype turned up many times. The genes are TRBV9 and TRBJ2-3; 11 bases map to TRBD2. Trimming cost V 4 bases and J 1 base; bases outside gene matches: 5. Looked up from germline, CDR1 is SGDLS and CDR2 is YYNGEE. The CDR3 extends over 16 amino acids. DNA of the CDR3: TGTGCCAGCAGCCCGACGACTAGCGGGGGCACAGATACGCAGTATTTT. Translating gives CASSPTTSGGTDTQYF.

The sample holds many counts of this clonotype. The V and J genes are TRBV5-1 and TRBJ2-7, with TRBD2 as a possible D gene (5 bases). The CDR3 contains 14 residues. From germline, CDR1 is SGHRS and CDR2 YFSETQ. V was pared by 0 bases and J by 4 bases, with 11 bases between. CDR3 nucleotide sequence: TGCGCCAGCAGCTTGGTAGGCCCGGGGTACGAGCAGTACTTC. Translated, it gives CASSLVGPGYEQYF.

The V call is TRBV10-2, the J call TRBJ1-5; TRBD1 aligns across 7 bases. CDR1 is WSHSY, CDR2 SAAADI, per germline. V gave up 0 bases and J gave up 6 bases; unmatched junction bases: 8. The CDR3 contains 16 residues. The CDR3 here is CASSESGRGLSQPQHF. The CDR3 nucleotides read TGCGCCAGCAGTGAGTCTGGCAGGGGGTTGTCTCAGCCCCAGCATTTT.

This clonotype was seen repeatedly, ten times or more. V gene TRBV6-6 combines with J gene TRBJ2-7; D remains ambiguous. This CDR3 contains 14 residues. The V and J ends lost 6 bases and 5 bases respectively, with 17 bases between them. Germline V gene sequence: CDR1 MNHNY, CDR2 SVGAGI (reference sequence). The chain's CDR3 is CASSPPGRSNEQYF. The CDR3 DNA reads TGTGCCAGCAGCCCACCGGGCCGTTCCAACGAGCAGTACTTC.

This clonotype was observed a handful of times. This clone may be a read error of a much larger clone one base away. J is TRBJ2-5 and V is TRBV3-1; D not certain. CDR1 and CDR2 (germline): LGHDT, YNNKEL (reference sequence). This CDR3 is 14 amino acids long. This chain's CDR3 is CASSPTDGQEAQYF. CDR3 DNA: TGTGCCAGCAGCCCAACCGACGGTCAAGAGGCCCAGTACTTC.

V is TRBV20-1 and J is TRBJ2-7, with 9 nucleotides matching TRBD1. The germline V gene encodes CDR1 DFQATT and CDR2 SNEGSKA (reference sequence). This CDR3 contains 15 residues. V was pared by 6 bases and J by 5 bases, with 14 bases of the junction left unmatched. The CDR3 nucleotides are TGCAGTGCCAACCCTGGGACAGGGAGTAGGGACGAGCAGTACTTC. Its protein is CSANPGTGSRDEQYF.

This clonotype showed up just a few times. Just one base apart from a much larger clone, this may be a read error. The chain uses TRBV29-1 and TRBJ1-2; D unclear. Germline loops: CDR1 SQVTM, CDR2 ANQGSEA. The CDR3 runs 14 residues. The CDR3 protein is CSVEDVAVGYGHTF. The CDR3, as DNA: TGCAGCGTTGAAGATGTAGCTGTTGGATATGGCCACACCTTC.

This clonotype was seen ten or more times. The V and J genes are TRBV30 and TRBJ2-7; D is uncertain. CDR1 and CDR2 (germline): GTSNPN, SVGIG (reference sequence). V lost 3 bases, J lost 3 bases, and 6 bases lay in between. The CDR3 covers 11 residues. The DNA for the CDR3 is TGTGCCTGGAGCTTTAGCTACGAGCAGTACTTC. Protein sequence: CAWSFSYEQYF.

Ten or more counts support this clonotype. The chain couples TRBV28 to TRBJ2-3; 8 bases agree with TRBD1. Germline V gives CDR1 MDHEN, CDR2 SYDVKM. Germline trimming cut 6 bases from V and 2 bases from J; bases unmatched to any gene: 13. CDR3 length: 17 amino acids. This CDR3 reads CASSPIGQGRTTDTQYF. The CDR3 region has the DNA TGTGCCAGCAGCCCGATCGGACAGGGAAGGACCACAGATACGCAGTATTTT.

This clonotype was counted at least ten times. This chain connects TRBV6-6 to TRBJ2-7, with D maybe TRBD2 (5 bases). Deletions cut 6 bases from V and 2 bases from J, with 11 bases between. CDR1 is MNHNY, CDR2 SVGAGI, per germline (reference sequence). The CDR3 runs to 13 residues. CDR3 region: CASSRTATYEQYF. Here the CDR3 DNA reads TGTGCCAGCAGCCGGACTGCCACCTACGAGCAGTACTTC.